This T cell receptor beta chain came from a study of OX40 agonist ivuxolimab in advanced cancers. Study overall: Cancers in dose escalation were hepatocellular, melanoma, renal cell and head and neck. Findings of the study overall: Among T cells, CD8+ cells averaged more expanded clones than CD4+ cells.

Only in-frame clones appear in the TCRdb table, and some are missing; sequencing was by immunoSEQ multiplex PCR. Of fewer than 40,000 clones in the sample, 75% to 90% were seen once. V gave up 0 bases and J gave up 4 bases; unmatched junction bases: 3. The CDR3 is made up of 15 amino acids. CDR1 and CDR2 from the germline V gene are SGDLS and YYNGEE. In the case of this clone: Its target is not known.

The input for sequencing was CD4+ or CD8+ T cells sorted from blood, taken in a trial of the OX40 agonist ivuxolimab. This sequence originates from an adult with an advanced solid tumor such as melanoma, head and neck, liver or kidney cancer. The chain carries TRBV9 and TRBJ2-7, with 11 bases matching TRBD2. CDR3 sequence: CASSVAGTSGYEQYF. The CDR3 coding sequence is TGTGCCAGCAGCGTAGCCGGGACTAGCGGTTACGAGCAGTACTTC.